One and the same sample provided the 23 T cell receptor beta chains below, sequenced in a study of T cell changes during pregnancy in multiple sclerosis. Using immunoSEQ multiplex PCR, the repertoire was profiled, and TCRdb retains in-frame clones only, with some absent. Here the sample spans around 69,000 clones, roughly 91% being singletons. The source was CD8+ T cells from peripheral blood mononuclear cells, collected before pregnancy. Every receptor here comes from a female donor with multiple sclerosis, enrolled in a pregnancy study.

This sequence joins TRBV5-1 and TRBJ2-7; D remains ambiguous. CDR1 SGHRS and CDR2 YFSETQ come from the germline V gene. V was clipped by 5 bases and J by 0 bases, with 12 bases between them. This CDR3 contains 14 residues. The CDR3 loop reads CASSWYSGSYEQYF. CDR3 nucleotide sequence: TGCGCCAGCAGTTGGTACTCAGGCTCCTACGAGCAGTACTTC.

This clone was found once. The rearrangement links TRBV30 to TRBJ2-3, with D perhaps TRBD1 (6 bases). Germline lookup yields CDR1 GTSNPN and CDR2 SVGIG (reference sequence). This CDR3 is built from 18 residues. Trimming removed 4 bases from V and 4 bases from J, with 27 bases in between. The CDR3: CAWTPYPGAAGDPDTQYF. DNA for the CDR3: TGTGCCTGGACTCCTTACCCTGGGGCTGCAGGGGATCCAGATACGCAGTATTTT.

The V gene is TRBV19, the J gene TRBJ1-5; 7 bases align to TRBD1. CDR3 length: 13 amino acids. Germline V gene sequence: CDR1 LNHDA, CDR2 SQIVND (reference sequence). V was pared by 5 bases and J by 9 bases, with 7 bases of the junction left unmatched. In DNA, the CDR3 is TGTGCCAGTAGTTCCAGGGGGGATTGGCCCCAGCATTTT. It codes for CASSSRGDWPQHF.

The chain recombines TRBV19 with TRBJ1-1; D gene uncertain. There are 15 residues in the CDR3. Germline V gives CDR1 LNHDA, CDR2 SQIVND (reference sequence). Trimming pared 0 bases from V and 7 bases from J, leaving 15 bases between. CDR3 nucleotide sequence: TGTGCCAGTAGTATAGACGCCAGGTACCCAAGTGAAGCTTTCTTT. Translating it yields CASSIDARYPSEAFF.

The chain is built from TRBV9 and TRBJ2-1; the match to TRBD1 covers 8 bases. The CDR3 runs 16 residues. With 0 bases clipped from V and 7 bases from J, the junction kept 9 bases outside the gene matches. Per germline, CDR1 SGDLS and CDR2 YYNGEE. CDR3 nucleotide sequence: TGTGCCAGCAGCGTAGTCGGTCAGGGGGCTGGAAATGAGCAGTTCTTC. Amino acids: CASSVVGQGAGNEQFF.

The rearrangement uses TRBV9 and TRBJ2-7, with 7 positions matching TRBD1. The V segment lost 0 bases and the J segment 1 base; nucleotides outside the gene matches: 4. Germline values: CDR1 SGDLS, CDR2 YYNGEE. The CDR3 length is 15 residues. CDR3 coding DNA: TGTGCCAGCAGCGTAGGTGGACAGGTGTCCTACGAGCAGTACTTC. This gives the protein CASSVGGQVSYEQYF.

This clone was detected a few times. This rearrangement joins TRBV4-1 to TRBJ2-7; tentative D call: TRBD1 (6 bases). V shed 0 bases and J shed 6 bases, with 9 bases lying between them. CDR1 and CDR2 (germline): MGHRA, YSYEKL. The CDR3 sequence is 13 residues long. In DNA, the CDR3 is TGCGCCAGCAGCCAAGATCCAGGGGCCGAGCAGTACTTC. Residues: CASSQDPGAEQYF.

The V and J genes are TRBV6-6 and TRBJ2-5, with 7 bases that match TRBD1. Trimming at V came to 1 base and at J to 7 bases, leaving 9 bases not matched to a gene. This CDR3 has 15 residues. Germline V gene lookup returns CDR1 MNHNY and CDR2 SVGAGI (reference sequence). CDR3 bases: TGTGCCAGCAGTTACTGGCAGGGGGTGAGCAGGACCCAGTACTTC. Amino acid sequence: CASSYWQGVSRTQYF.

This chain's CDR3 is CASSSPGASGGKSYNEQFF. CDR3 sequence (DNA): TGTGCCAGCAGCTCCCCCGGGGCTAGCGGGGGGAAGTCCTACAATGAGCAGTTCTTC. V usage is TRBV9 and J usage is TRBJ2-1; 11 bases fit TRBD2. This CDR3 is built from 19 residues. The germline V gene encodes CDR1 SGDLS and CDR2 YYNGEE. With V trimmed by 4 bases and J by 1 base, 13 bases remained unmatched.

V gene TRBV19 combines with J gene TRBJ2-2; 13 bases agree with TRBD2. Unmatched junction bases numbered 5, after V lost 6 bases and J lost 1 base. Germline CDR1 LNHDA, CDR2 SQIVND (reference sequence). The CDR3 spans 17 residues. Here the CDR3 reads CASRFGTSGVNTGELFF. The CDR3 nucleotides read TGTGCCAGTAGATTTGGGACTAGCGGGGTGAACACCGGGGAGCTGTTTTTT.

The chain recombines TRBV27 with TRBJ2-3, with a possible D match to TRBD2 (5 bases). V dropped 6 bases and J dropped 7 bases, with 23 bases sitting between them. Germline-derived CDR1 and CDR2 are MNHEY and SMNVEV (reference sequence). The CDR3 has 16 residues. For the CDR3, the DNA is TGTGCCAGCAGCTTTCAGCTTGCGGGCGGTGGAAATACGCAGTATTTT. It specifies CASSFQLAGGGNTQYF.

The chain has TRBV6-1 and TRBJ1-2; TRBD1 matches 8 bases. Germline-derived CDR1 and CDR2 are MNHNS and SASEGT. This CDR3 has 12 residues. Trimming cost V 7 bases and J 12 bases; bases outside gene matches: 10. The CDR3 reads CASNEQGGDDTF. CDR3 sequence (DNA): TGTGCCAGCAACGAACAGGGGGGGGACGACACCTTC.

This CDR3 reads CASRRDSTEKLFF. The CDR3 coding sequence is TGTGCCAGCAGGCGGGACAGTACCGAAAAACTGTTTTTT. The V and J genes are TRBV2 and TRBJ1-4, with 7 bases identical to TRBD1. J gave up 8 bases and V 6 bases, and 6 bases lay outside the gene matches. The germline V gene encodes CDR1 SNHLY and CDR2 FYNNEI. The CDR3 loop spans 13 amino acids.

The V call is TRBV7-9, the J call TRBJ2-7, with 8 bases identical to TRBD1. V shed 2 bases and J 5 bases; nucleotides not matched to a gene: 2. The CDR3 totals 13 residues. Germline-derived CDR1 and CDR2 are SEHNR and FQNEAQ (reference sequence). The CDR3 protein is CASSLQGANEQYF. The DNA of the CDR3 is TGTGCCAGCAGCTTACAGGGGGCAAACGAGCAGTACTTC.

The chain is built from TRBV5-5 and TRBJ1-2; 7 bases are a match to TRBD1. V was pared by 0 bases and J by 8 bases, with 7 bases of the junction left unmatched. This CDR3 region has 14 residues. Germline loops: CDR1 SGHKS, CDR2 YYEKEE (reference sequence). The CDR3 here is CASSLETGLGGYTF. The CDR3 DNA sequence: TGTGCCAGCAGCTTGGAGACAGGGCTAGGGGGCTACACCTTC.

The rearrangement joins TRBV7-9 to TRBJ2-2; 8 nucleotides align to TRBD2. The V gene end was trimmed by 5 bases and the J gene end by 2 bases; junction bases not matched to a gene: 7. The CDR3 extends over 16 amino acids. Germline assignment: CDR1 SEHNR and CDR2 FQNEAQ (reference sequence). CDR3 protein: CASSPLAVANTGELFF. In nucleotides, the CDR3 is TGTGCCAGCAGCCCACTAGCGGTAGCCAACACCGGGGAGCTGTTTTTT.

The chain employs TRBV6-5 and TRBJ2-1; 10 positions match TRBD1. V gave up 4 bases and J gave up 3 bases; unmatched junction bases: 6. Per germline, CDR1 MNHEY and CDR2 SVGAGI. The CDR3 extends over 16 amino acids. In nucleotides, the CDR3 is TGTGCCAGCAGTTCGACCGGGACAGGGGTCTACAATGAGCAGTTCTTC. Translating gives CASSSTGTGVYNEQFF.

The chain carries TRBV7-6 and TRBJ2-2; TRBD2 matches at 8 bases. Germline V gene lookup returns CDR1 SGHVS and CDR2 FNYEAQ. The length of the CDR3 is 14 residues. With V trimmed by 6 bases and J by 0 bases, 0 bases remained unmatched. This CDR3 reads CASRRGANTGELFF. DNA for the CDR3: TGTGCCAGCAGGCGGGGGGCGAACACCGGGGAGCTGTTTTTT.

V gene TRBV2 combines with J gene TRBJ1-5; D may be TRBD1 (5 bases). Trimming pared 3 bases from V and 5 bases from J, leaving 17 bases between. The CDR3 has 16 amino acids. Germline V lookup: CDR1 SNHLY, CDR2 FYNNEI. This CDR3 reads CASSEGIGGFDQPQHF. The CDR3 coding sequence is TGTGCCAGCAGTGAGGGAATCGGGGGATTCGATCAGCCCCAGCATTTT.

This rearrangement joins TRBV6-6 to TRBJ2-1; 14 nucleotides agree with TRBD2. The V segment lost 5 bases and the J segment 15 bases; nucleotides outside the gene matches: 9. The CDR3 has 14 amino acids. Germline values: CDR1 MNHNY, CDR2 SVGAGI (reference sequence). The chain's CDR3 is CASSATSGGVNLFF. The CDR3 nucleotides read TGTGCCAGCAGTGCGACTAGCGGGGGGGTTAATCTGTTCTTC.

The chain couples TRBV2 to TRBJ1-1, with D maybe TRBD1 (6 bases). Per germline, CDR1 SNHLY and CDR2 FYNNEI. V lost 6 bases to trimming and J lost 3 bases, with 8 bases between them. The length of the CDR3 is 12 residues. Here the CDR3 DNA reads TGTGCCAGCAGGGACAGTTACACTGAAGCTTTCTTT. The encoded protein is CASRDSYTEAFF.

CDR3 amino acids: CASSLYRDTEAFF. The CDR3 coding sequence is TGTGCCAGCAGTTTATACAGGGACACTGAAGCTTTCTTT. The chain combines TRBV27 with TRBJ1-1, with D perhaps matching TRBD1 (6 bases). The CDR3 has 13 residues. Germline V CDR1 and CDR2: MNHEY, SMNVEV (reference sequence). The V and J ends lost 1 base and 3 bases respectively, with 6 bases between them.

The gene calls are TRBV13 and TRBJ2-7; perhaps TRBD1 as D (6 bases). Germline V gene lookup returns CDR1 PRHDT and CDR2 FYEKMQ (reference sequence). The V end lost 0 bases, the J end lost 3 bases, and 9 bases lay between the germline ends. The CDR3 length is 14 residues. The CDR3 DNA reads as TGTGCCAGCAGCTTAGGGAGGGGGAGCTACGAGCAGTACTTC. The encoded protein is CASSLGRGSYEQYF.